A single sample gave rise to the 9 T cell receptor beta chains below, sequenced in a study of cytomegalovirus exposure and HLA in healthy donors. The PCR had 60 Vbeta and 13 Jbeta primers. Clones were read by immunoSEQ multiplex PCR, and TCRdb kept only the in-frame ones, dropping some. The table lists 50,000 to 80,000 clones, over 75% of them singletons, with approximately 5.4% in the top ten. The sequenced sample was PBMCs. The origin of the receptors is a male donor in good health and CMV-seropositive.

This clone was seen only a few times. The J gene is TRBJ1-1, the V gene TRBV4-2; TRBD1 matches at 10 bases. V dropped 1 base and J dropped 4; count of bases not matched to a gene: 9. The CDR3 covers 17 residues. Per germline, CDR1 LGHNA and CDR2 YNFKEQ. The DNA for the CDR3 is TGTGCCAGCAGCCAAGCCCCGACAGGGGGCGCGGGCACTGAAGCTTTCTTT. Translating it yields CASSQAPTGGAGTEAFF.

This chain joins TRBV7-2 and TRBJ2-7; D not resolved. Trimming shortened V by 3 bases and J by 4 bases, and 13 bases separated the two germline ends. This CDR3 contains 14 residues. Germline CDR1 is SGHTA and CDR2 is FQGNSA. CDR3 bases: TGTGCCAGCAGCTTCTCGCTGGCGGATTACGAGCAGTACTTC. It codes for CASSFSLADYEQYF.

The chain combines TRBV25-1 with TRBJ1-3, with 7 bases aligning to TRBD1. With 6 bases clipped from V and 4 bases from J, the junction kept 9 bases outside the gene matches. This CDR3 is 15 amino acids long. Germline V gives CDR1 MGHDK, CDR2 SYGVNS. The CDR3 here is CASSATGHEGNTIYF. In nucleotides, the CDR3 is TGTGCCAGCAGCGCGACAGGGCATGAGGGAAACACCATATATTTT.

V gene TRBV7-9 combines with J gene TRBJ1-2; 7 nucleotides align to TRBD1. Germline V lookup: CDR1 SEHNR, CDR2 FQNEAQ (reference sequence). The trim removed 5 bases at V and 1 base at J, leaving 7 bases unmatched. CDR3 length equals 15 residues. In DNA form, the CDR3 reads TGTGCCAGCAGCCCACCGGGACAGCTTAACTATGGCTACACCTTC. Protein: CASSPPGQLNYGYTF.

The V call is TRBV12-5, the J call TRBJ1-6; 9 nucleotides line up with TRBD1. The V gene's germline CDR1 is LGHNT and CDR2 FRNRAP. V was pared by 0 bases and J by 8 bases, with 14 bases of the junction left unmatched. The length of the CDR3 is 19 residues. In nucleotides, the CDR3 is TGTGCTAGTGGTTTGGTAAGGTTAAGTGGGACAGGGATAGATTCACCCCTCCACTTT. Its protein product is CASGLVRLSGTGIDSPLHF.

The V and J genes are TRBV2 and TRBJ1-5; 9 bases are a match to TRBD1. This CDR3 has 13 amino acids. Looked up from germline, CDR1 is SNHLY and CDR2 is FYNNEI. Losses at the gene ends were 6 bases for V and 7 bases for J; bases not matched to a gene: 4. CDR3 DNA sequence: TGTGCCAGCAGCGGGACAGGGTCACAGCCCCAGCATTTT. This gives the protein CASSGTGSQPQHF.

The chain uses TRBV7-6 and TRBJ2-7; TRBD1 matches at 7 bases. This CDR3 comprises 16 residues. Unmatched junction bases numbered 10, after V lost 5 bases and J lost 0 bases. CDR1 and CDR2 (germline): SGHVS, FNYEAQ. This CDR3 is CASSPATGFSSYEQYF. CDR3 nucleotides: TGTGCCAGCAGCCCGGCGACAGGGTTCAGCTCCTACGAGCAGTACTTC. Using reference TRBV7-6 and TRBJ2-7 for the parts outside the CDR3, the full variable domain is GAGVSQSPRYKVTKRGQDVALRCDPISGHVSLYWYRQALGQGPEFLTYFNYEAQQDKSGLPNDRFSAERPEGSISTLTIQRTEQRDSAMYRCASSPATGFSSYEQYFGPGTRLTVT.

This chain uses TRBV28 with TRBJ2-5, with a possible D match to TRBD1 (8 bases). In germline, CDR1 is MDHEN, CDR2 SYDVKM. V lost 3 bases and J lost 6, with 17 bases in between. The CDR3 contains 15 residues. In nucleotides, the CDR3 is TGTGCCAGCAGTTTCCGAACAGGGGGAGGGAAGACCCAGTACTTC. It yields the protein CASSFRTGGGKTQYF.

The rearrangement uses TRBV27 and TRBJ2-5; D perhaps matches TRBD2 (6 bases). Trimming took off 8 bases at V and 7 bases at J, with 11 bases between the two ends. CDR3 length: 11 residues. Germline CDR1 MNHEY, CDR2 SMNVEV (reference sequence). In DNA form, the CDR3 reads TGTGCCAGCCGATCCGGGGGGACCCAGTACTTC. Its protein is CASRSGGTQYF.